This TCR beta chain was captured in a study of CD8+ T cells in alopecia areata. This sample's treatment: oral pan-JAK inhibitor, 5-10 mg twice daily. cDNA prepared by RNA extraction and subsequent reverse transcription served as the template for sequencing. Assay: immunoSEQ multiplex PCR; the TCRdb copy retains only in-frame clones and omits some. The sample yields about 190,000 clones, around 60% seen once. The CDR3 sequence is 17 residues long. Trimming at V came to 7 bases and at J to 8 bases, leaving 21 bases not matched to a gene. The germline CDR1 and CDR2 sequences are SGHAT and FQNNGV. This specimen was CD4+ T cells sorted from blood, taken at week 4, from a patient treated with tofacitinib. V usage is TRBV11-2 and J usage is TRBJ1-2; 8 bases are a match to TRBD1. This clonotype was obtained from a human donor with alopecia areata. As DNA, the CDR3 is TGTGCCAGCACCGGACAGGGAAGGATCGGCGGGGACGGGGGCTACACCTTC. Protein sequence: CASTGQGRIGGDGGYTF. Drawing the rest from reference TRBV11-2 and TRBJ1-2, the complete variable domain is EAGVAQSPRYKIIEKRQSVAFWCNPISGHATLYWYQQILGQGPKLLIQFQNNGVVDDSQLPKDRFSAERLKGVDSTLKIQPAKLEDSAVYLCASTGQGRIGGDGGYTFGSGTRLTVV.